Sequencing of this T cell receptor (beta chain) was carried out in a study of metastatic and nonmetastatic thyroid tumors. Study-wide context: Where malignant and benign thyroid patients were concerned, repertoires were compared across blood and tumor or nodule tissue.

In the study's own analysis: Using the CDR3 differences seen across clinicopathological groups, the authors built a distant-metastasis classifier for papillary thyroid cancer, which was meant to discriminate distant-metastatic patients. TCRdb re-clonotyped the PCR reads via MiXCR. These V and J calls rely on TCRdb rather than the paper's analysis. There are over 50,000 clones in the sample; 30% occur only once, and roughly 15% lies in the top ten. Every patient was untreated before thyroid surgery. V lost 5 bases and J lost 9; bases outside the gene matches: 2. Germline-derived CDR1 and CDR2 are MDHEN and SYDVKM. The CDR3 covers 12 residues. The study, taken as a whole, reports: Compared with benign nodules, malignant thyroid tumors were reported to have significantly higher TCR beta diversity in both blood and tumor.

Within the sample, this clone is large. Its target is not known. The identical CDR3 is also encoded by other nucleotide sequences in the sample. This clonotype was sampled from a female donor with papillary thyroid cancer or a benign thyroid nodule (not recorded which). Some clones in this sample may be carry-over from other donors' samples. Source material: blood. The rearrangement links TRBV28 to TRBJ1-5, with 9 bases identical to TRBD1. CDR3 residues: CASSGQGRPQHF. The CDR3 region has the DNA TGTGCCAGCAGTGGACAGGGGCGGCCCCAGCATTTT.